Listed below are T cell receptor beta chains from one sample, sequenced in a study of control samples from healthy donors and cancer patients. Profiled with immunoSEQ multiplex PCR; TCRdb holds only in-frame clones, not every one. Of roughly 98,000 clones listed, 85% to 95% are singletons. Material: blood. Receptor source: a man between 18 and 29 years old in good health. Each CDR3 is given with its conserved first and last residue. The D gene is left open where the match is weak.

v_call | d_call | cdr3_aa
TRBV27 | - | CASVDRNYGYTF
TRBV3-1/TRBV3-2 | - | CASSQELADSYEQYF
TRBV15 | - | CATSRIRDTNSPLHF
TRBV5-1 | - | CASSLGIDSRNQPQHF
TRBV12-5 | - | CASGLGITYEQYF
TRBV5-4 | - | CASSLPGRANTEAFF
TRBV28 | - | CASSPLTISFYEQYF
TRBV7-6 | - | CASSLNLRGTRITGELFF
TRBV2 | - | CASSEFPGLSSGNTIYF
TRBV7-2 | - | CASSVRGAGANVLTF
TRBV3-1/TRBV3-2 | - | CASSYRYSNQPQHF
TRBV14 | TRBD1 | CASSQHGTGATEAFF
TRBV14 | - | CASSQGGRGYGYTF
TRBV7-3 | TRBD2 | CASSSTGLAGEETQYF
TRBV20-1 | - | CSASSGLNYEQYF
TRBV19 | TRBD1 | CASRGQVTEAFF
TRBV4-1 | - | CASSNGLAGGYTF
TRBV7-2 | - | CASSLEVVPTEAFF
TRBV5-1 | - | CASSFLPGQYNEKLFF
TRBV20-1 | - | CSASGGYSNQPQHF
TRBV30 | - | CAWSVTERGNTIYF
TRBV7-3 | TRBD2 | CASSLSPPGSGSSYEQYF
TRBV18 | - | CASSPGGGLTYNEQFF
TRBV6-1 | - | CASSEGGIGRIIYEQYF
TRBV5-1 | - | CASSLDWTVVMNTEAFF
TRBV9 | - | CASSAPYRRLNLNSPLHF
TRBV19 | - | CASSFAFPGAEAFF
TRBV10-2 | - | CASSEGSTYEQYF
TRBV29-1 | - | CSAQQTQGNEQFF
TRBV30 | - | CASVGATYGYTF
TRBV7-9 | - | CASSLGGAESEQYF
TRBV18 | - | CASSPLGNTEAFF
TRBV5-1 | TRBD2 | CASSLAASGAQETQYF
TRBV29-1 | - | CSVEGRAGLASYGYTF
TRBV12-3/TRBV12-4 | - | CASSLRGAGELFF
TRBV7-9 | TRBD1 | CASSTGAEKLFF
TRBV4-1 | - | CASSRKEGGLSGANVLTF
TRBV30 | - | CALGGSNQPQHF
TRBV25-1 | - | CASSDQGKGEAFF
TRBV6-2/TRBV6-3 | - | CASSYSGRETQYF
TRBV30 | TRBD1 | CAWSHGQGGEKLFF
TRBV7-9 | - | CASSLGMEGTPYNSPLHF
TRBV2 | - | CASSVGDSYGYTF
TRBV7-7 | - | CASSTASRETQYF
TRBV29-1 | TRBD1 | CSVDRTGVGNTIYF
TRBV7-2 | - | CASSSGLVYGYTF
TRBV4-1 | TRBD2 | CASSQGRSSGRGNEQFF
TRBV7-2 | - | CASSLRYGGNQPQHF
TRBV21-1 | - | CASSKALSRGTYRAKNIQYF
TRBV7-2 | - | CASSLAVRNEQFF
TRBV7-2 | TRBD2 | CASSLDLAGPNEQFF